The clone carrying this TCR beta chain came up many times. The antigen remains undetermined. This sample was taken from a study of blood T cells in healthy people across ages. Extraction of total RNA produced a minimum of 5.5 micrograms from each sample. The V gene's germline CDR1 is DFQATT and CDR2 SNEGSKA (reference sequence). The V gene end was trimmed by 6 bases and the J gene end by 9 bases; junction bases not matched to a gene: 10. The CDR3 has 12 residues. A second PCR of roughly 7 to 11 cycles used a sample-barcoded 5' primer and a J-beta primer mix. Tags on each cDNA molecule came from a template-switch adaptor with 12 random nucleotides. One entry per CDR3 protein results from TCRdb running MiXCR on the 5' RACE reads. Of 550,000 to 750,000 distinct CDR3 sequences listed, around 21% are singletons. Study-level points and caveats: Long-lived donors had more naive CD4+ cells and higher diversity than aged donors.

Sequenced: blood. The V call is TRBV20-1, the J call TRBJ2-7; the match to TRBD1 covers 8 bases. This clonotype was obtained from a man aged 65 to 79 in good health. CDR3 DNA: TGCAGTGCGCGATCCGGGACAGGATTGCAGTACTTC. The encoded protein is CSARSGTGLQYF.